The present entry profiles one T cell receptor beta chain with its context. Antigen unknown. The data are from a study of response to subunit inactivated influenza vaccine. The study, taken as a whole, reports: Each seasonal influenza vaccination recruits few new T cells, the authors suggested.

TCRdb re-derived calls from the RT-PCR reads in MiXCR, one entry per CDR3 protein. The sample consists of about 180,000 distinct CDR3 sequences, about 10% of them appearing once. Material: non-naive T cells sorted from PBMCs, obtained on the day of vaccination. The receptor comes from a man over 45 who received an inactivated influenza vaccine.

Written as DNA, the CDR3 is TGTGCCTGGAGTGTACGGTTTAGCGGGACGTCGGGGGAGCTGTTTTTT. This sequence encodes CAWSVRFSGTSGELFF. V and J are TRBV30 and TRBJ2-2; 8 bases line up with TRBD2. Germline CDR1 reads GTSNPN; CDR2 reads SVGIG (reference sequence). The CDR3 is 16 residues long. V was clipped by 0 bases and J by 8 bases; unmatched bases: 11.